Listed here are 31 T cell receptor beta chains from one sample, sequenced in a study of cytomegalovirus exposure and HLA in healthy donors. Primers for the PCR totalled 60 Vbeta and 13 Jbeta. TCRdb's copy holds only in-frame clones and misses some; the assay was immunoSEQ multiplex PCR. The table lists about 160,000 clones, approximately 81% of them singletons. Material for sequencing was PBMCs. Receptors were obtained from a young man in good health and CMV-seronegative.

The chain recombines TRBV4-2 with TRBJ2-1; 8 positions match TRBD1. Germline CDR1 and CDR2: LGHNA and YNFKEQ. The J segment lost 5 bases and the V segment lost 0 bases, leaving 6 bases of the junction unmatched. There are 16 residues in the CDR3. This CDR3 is CASSQDPGTGNNEQFF. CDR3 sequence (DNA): TGTGCCAGCAGCCAAGACCCCGGGACAGGCAACAATGAGCAGTTCTTC.

The CDR3 protein is CASSLTGGAVEQFF. The CDR3 DNA follows: TGTGCCAGCAGCTTGACCGGGGGGGCTGTGGAGCAGTTCTTC. V usage is TRBV5-4 and J usage is TRBJ2-1; 8 bases match TRBD2. The CDR3 covers 14 residues. The germline V gene has CDR1 SGHNT and CDR2 YYREEE (reference sequence). The V gene end was trimmed by 1 base and the J gene end by 10 bases; junction bases not matched to a gene: 7.

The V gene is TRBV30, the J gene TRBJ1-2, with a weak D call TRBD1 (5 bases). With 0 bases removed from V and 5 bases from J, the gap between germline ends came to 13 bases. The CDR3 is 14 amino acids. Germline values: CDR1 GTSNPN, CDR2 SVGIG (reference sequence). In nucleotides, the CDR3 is TGTGCCTGGAGTGTACCAGGGCTAGGTTATGGCTACACCTTC. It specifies CAWSVPGLGYGYTF.

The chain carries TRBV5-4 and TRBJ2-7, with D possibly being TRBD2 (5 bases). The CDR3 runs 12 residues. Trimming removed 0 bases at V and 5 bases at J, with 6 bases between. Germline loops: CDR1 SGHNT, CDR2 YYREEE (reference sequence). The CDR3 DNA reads TGTGCCAGCAGCTTGGTGAGGGACGAGCAGTACTTC. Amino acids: CASSLVRDEQYF.

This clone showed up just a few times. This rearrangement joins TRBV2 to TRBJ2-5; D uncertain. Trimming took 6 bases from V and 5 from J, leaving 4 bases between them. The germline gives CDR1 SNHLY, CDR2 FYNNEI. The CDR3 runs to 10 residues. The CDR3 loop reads CASRSETQYF. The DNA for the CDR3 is TGTGCCAGCAGAAGCGAGACCCAGTACTTC.

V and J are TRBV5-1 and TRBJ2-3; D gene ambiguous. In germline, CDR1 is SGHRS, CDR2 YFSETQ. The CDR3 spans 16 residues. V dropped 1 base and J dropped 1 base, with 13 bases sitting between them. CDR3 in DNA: TGCGCCAGCAGCTTGCCGAATCTCTCGGGCACAGATACGCAGTATTTT. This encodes CASSLPNLSGTDTQYF.

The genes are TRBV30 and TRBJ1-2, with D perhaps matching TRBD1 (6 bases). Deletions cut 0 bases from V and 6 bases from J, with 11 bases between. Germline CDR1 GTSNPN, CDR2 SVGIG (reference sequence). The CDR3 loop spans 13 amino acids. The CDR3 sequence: CAWSVLGTHGYTF. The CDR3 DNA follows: TGTGCCTGGAGTGTACTAGGGACACATGGCTACACCTTC.

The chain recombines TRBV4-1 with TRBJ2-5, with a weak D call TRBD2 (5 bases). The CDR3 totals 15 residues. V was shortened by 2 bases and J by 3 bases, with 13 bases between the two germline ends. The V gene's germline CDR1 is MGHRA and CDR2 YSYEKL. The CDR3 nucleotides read TGCGCCAGCAGCCAACGCACTCCGGGAAAAGAGACCCAGTACTTC. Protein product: CASSQRTPGKETQYF.

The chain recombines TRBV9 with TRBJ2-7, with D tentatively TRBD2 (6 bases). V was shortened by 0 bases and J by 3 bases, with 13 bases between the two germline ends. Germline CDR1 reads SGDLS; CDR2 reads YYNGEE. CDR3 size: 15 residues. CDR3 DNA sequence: TGTGCCAGCAGCGTAGAGGGAGGACTCAGCTACGAGCAGTACTTC. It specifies CASSVEGGLSYEQYF.

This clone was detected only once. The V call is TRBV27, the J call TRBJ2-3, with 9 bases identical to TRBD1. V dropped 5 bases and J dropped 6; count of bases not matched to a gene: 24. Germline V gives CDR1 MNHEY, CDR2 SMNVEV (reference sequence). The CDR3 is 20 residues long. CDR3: CASSTGWDRDEGETRDTQYF. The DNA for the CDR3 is TGTGCCAGCAGTACCGGCTGGGACAGGGATGAGGGCGAAACGAGGGATACGCAGTATTTT.

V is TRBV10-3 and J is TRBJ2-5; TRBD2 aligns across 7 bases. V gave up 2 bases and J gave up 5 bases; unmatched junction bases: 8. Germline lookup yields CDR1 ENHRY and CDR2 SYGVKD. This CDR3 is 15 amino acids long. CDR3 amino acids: CAISEASGVMETQYF. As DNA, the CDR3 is TGTGCCATCAGTGAGGCAAGCGGGGTGATGGAGACCCAGTACTTC.

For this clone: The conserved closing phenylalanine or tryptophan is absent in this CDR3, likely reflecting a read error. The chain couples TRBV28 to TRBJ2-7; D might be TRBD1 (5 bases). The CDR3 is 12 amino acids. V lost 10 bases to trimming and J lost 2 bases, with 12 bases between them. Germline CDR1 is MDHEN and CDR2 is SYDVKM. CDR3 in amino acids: CATQTDTYEQYL. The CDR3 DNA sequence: TGTGCCACCCAGACAGACACCTACGAGCAGTACCTC.

CDR3 nucleotides: TGTGCCAGCAGCCTTAGTAATGAGCAGTTCTTC. Its protein is CASSLSNEQFF. J is TRBJ2-1 and V is TRBV9; unclear D gene. The CDR3 totals 11 residues. Between the trimmed V and J ends, which lost 4 bases and 7 bases, there was a span of 6 bases. Germline CDR1 SGDLS, CDR2 YYNGEE.

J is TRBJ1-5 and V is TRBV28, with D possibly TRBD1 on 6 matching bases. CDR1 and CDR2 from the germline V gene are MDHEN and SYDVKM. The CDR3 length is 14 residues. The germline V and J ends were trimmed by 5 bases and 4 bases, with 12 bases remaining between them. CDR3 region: CASSLDRTNQPQHF. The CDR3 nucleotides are TGTGCCAGCAGTCTCGACAGGACTAATCAGCCCCAGCATTTT.

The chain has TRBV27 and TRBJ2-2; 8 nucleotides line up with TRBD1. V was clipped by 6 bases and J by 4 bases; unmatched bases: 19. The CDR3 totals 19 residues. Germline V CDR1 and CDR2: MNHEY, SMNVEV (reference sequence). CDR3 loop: CASSISITGGRGPTGELFF. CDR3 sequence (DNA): TGTGCCAGCAGCATCAGTATTACAGGGGGTAGGGGCCCCACCGGGGAGCTGTTTTTT.

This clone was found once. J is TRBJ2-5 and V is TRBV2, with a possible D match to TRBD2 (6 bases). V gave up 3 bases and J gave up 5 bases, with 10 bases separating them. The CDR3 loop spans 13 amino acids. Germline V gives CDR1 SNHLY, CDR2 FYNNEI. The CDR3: CASSDGSRETQYF. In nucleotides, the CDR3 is TGTGCCAGCAGTGACGGGAGCCGGGAGACCCAGTACTTC.

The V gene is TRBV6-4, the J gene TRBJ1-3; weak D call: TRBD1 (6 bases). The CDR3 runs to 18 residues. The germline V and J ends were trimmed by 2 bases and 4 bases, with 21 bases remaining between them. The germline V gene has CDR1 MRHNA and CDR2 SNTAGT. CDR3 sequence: CASSDQKAGANEGNTIYF. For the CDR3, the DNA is TGTGCCAGCAGTGACCAAAAGGCAGGGGCGAATGAGGGAAACACCATATATTTT.

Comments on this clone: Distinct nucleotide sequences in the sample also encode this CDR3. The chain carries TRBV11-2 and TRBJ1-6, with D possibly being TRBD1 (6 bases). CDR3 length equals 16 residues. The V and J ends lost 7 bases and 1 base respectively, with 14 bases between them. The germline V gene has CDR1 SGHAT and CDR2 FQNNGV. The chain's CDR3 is CASNPSQGSYNSPLHF. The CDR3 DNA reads TGTGCCAGCAATCCTTCTCAGGGGTCCTATAATTCACCCCTCCACTTT.

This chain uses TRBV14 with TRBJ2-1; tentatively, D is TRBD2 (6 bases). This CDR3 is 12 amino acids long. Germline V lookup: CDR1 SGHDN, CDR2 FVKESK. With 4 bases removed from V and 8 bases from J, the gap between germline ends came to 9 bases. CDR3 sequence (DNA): TGTGCCAGCAGCCCTACTAGCTATGAGCAGTTCTTC. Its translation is CASSPTSYEQFF. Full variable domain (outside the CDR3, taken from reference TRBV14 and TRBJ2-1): EAGVTQFPSHSVIEKGQTVTLRCDPISGHDNLYWYRRVMGKEIKFLLHFVKESKQDESGMPNNRFLAERTGGTYSTLKVQPAELEDSGVYFCASSPTSYEQFFGPGTRLTVL.

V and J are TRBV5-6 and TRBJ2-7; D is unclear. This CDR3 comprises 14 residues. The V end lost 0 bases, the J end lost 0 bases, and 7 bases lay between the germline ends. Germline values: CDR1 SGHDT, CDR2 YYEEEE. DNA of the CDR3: TGTGCCAGCAGCTTGGGCCCGGTCTCCTACGAGCAGTACTTC. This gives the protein CASSLGPVSYEQYF.

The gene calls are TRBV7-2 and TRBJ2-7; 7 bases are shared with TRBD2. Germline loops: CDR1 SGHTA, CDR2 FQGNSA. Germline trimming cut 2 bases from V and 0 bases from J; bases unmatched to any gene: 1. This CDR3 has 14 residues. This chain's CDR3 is CASSLRDYSYEQYF. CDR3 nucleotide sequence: TGTGCCAGCAGCTTAAGGGACTACTCCTACGAGCAGTACTTC.

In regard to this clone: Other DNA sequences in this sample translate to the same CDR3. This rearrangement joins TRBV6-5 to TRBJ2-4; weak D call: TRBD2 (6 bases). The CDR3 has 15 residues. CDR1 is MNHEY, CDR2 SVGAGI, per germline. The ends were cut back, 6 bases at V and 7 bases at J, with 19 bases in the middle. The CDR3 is CASSNDGTGENIQYF. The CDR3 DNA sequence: TGTGCCAGCAGCAACGACGGGACGGGGGAGAACATTCAGTACTTC.

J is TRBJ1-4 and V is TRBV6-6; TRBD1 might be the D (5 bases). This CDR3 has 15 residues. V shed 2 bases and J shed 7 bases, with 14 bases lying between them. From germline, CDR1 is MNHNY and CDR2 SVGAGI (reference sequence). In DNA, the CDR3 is TGTGCCAGCAGTTACCTCCCGGGGGTGGCTGAAAAACTGTTTTTT. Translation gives CASSYLPGVAEKLFF.

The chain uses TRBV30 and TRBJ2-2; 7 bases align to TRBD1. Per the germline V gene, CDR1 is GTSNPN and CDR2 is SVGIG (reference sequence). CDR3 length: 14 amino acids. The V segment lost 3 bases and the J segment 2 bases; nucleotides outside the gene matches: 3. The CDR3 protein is CAWRNRGNTGELFF. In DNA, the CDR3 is TGTGCCTGGAGGAACAGGGGAAACACCGGGGAGCTGTTTTTT. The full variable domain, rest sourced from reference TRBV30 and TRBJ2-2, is SQTIHQWPATLVQPVGSPLSLECTVEGTSNPNLYWYRQAAGRGLQLLFYSVGIGQISSEVPQNLSASRPQDRQFILSSKKLLLSDSGFYLCAWRNRGNTGELFFGEGSRLTVL.

CDR3 DNA sequence: TGTGCCAGCAGCTTACTAGCATCCTACAATGAGCAGTTCTTC. Amino acid sequence: CASSLLASYNEQFF. This sequence joins TRBV7-2 and TRBJ2-1, with D possibly TRBD2 on 5 matching bases. The V gene lost 2 bases and the J gene lost 1 base, with 6 bases spanning the gap. Germline V gives CDR1 SGHTA, CDR2 FQGNSA. The CDR3 runs to 14 residues.

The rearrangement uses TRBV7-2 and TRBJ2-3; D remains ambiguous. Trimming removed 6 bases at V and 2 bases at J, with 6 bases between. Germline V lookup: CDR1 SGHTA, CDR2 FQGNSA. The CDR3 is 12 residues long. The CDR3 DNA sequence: TGTGCCAGCAGTTCGTTCACAGATACGCAGTATTTT. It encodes CASSSFTDTQYF.

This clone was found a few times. The CDR3 reads CASSLTHSGGHEQYF. The CDR3 DNA is TGTGCCAGCAGCTTAACCCACAGCGGGGGCCACGAGCAGTACTTC. V usage is TRBV11-2 and J usage is TRBJ2-5; 8 bases agree with TRBD2. The closer fit of TRBJ2-7 to the DNA end suggests the J call may be wrong. Germline loops: CDR1 SGHAT, CDR2 FQNNGV. The CDR3 length is 15 residues.

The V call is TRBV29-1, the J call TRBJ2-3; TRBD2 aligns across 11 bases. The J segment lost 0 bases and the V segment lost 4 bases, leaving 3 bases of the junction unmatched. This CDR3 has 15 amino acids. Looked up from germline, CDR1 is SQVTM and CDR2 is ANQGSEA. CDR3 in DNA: TGCAGCGTTGTGGTAGCGGGAGGGAGCACAGATACGCAGTATTTT. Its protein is CSVVVAGGSTDTQYF.

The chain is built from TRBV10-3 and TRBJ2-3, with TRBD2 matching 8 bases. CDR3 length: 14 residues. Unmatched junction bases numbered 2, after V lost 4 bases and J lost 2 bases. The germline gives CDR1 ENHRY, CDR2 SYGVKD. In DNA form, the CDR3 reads TGTGCCATCAGTGGGGGACTAGTCACAGATACGCAGTATTTT. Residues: CAISGGLVTDTQYF.

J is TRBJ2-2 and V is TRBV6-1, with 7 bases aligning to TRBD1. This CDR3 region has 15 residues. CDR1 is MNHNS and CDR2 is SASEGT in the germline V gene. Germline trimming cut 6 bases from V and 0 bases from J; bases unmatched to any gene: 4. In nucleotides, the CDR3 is TGTGCCAGCAGCCCCGGGACAGCGAACACCGGGGAGCTGTTTTTT. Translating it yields CASSPGTANTGELFF.

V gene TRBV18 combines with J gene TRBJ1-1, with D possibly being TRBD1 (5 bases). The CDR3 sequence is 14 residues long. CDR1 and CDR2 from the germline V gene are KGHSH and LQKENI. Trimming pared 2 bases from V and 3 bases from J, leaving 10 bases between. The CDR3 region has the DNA TGTGCCAGCTCACCAAAGGAGGGGTACACTGAAGCTTTCTTT. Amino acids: CASSPKEGYTEAFF.